Listed below are T cell receptor beta chains from one sample, sequenced in a study of T cells after yellow fever vaccination. MiXCR was run by TCRdb on the 5' RACE reads, yielding one entry per CDR3 protein. The sample holds roughly 110,000 distinct CDR3 sequences, around 8% seen once. This specimen consisted of CD8+ T cells sorted from PBMCs, obtained 45 days after the yellow fever booster vaccination. Receptors were obtained from a man aged 30-40 years who received the YFV17D yellow fever vaccine. Each CDR3 is given with its conserved first and last residue. Each record gives: V gene, J gene, D gene, clone size, CDR3 protein, CDR3 DNA. A D gene is named only where the DNA matches it firmly. Size tells how often a clone was seen (once, few, many) or the class of an expanded clone, and some rows leave it out.

V: TRBV9; J: TRBJ2-1; D: TRBD1; size: many; CDR3: CASSVGTGGYNEQFF; DNA: TGTGCCAGCAGCGTCGGGACAGGGGGGTACAATGAGCAGTTCTTC
V: TRBV20-1; J: TRBJ2-3; D: TRBD2; size: many; CDR3: CSASTTSPDHFSTDTQYF; DNA: TGCAGTGCTTCCACGACTAGCCCAGACCACTTTAGCACAGATACGCAGTATTTT
V: TRBV20-1; J: TRBJ1-5; D: -; size: -; CDR3: CSARDLIGADTNQPQHF; DNA: TGCAGTGCTAGAGATCTAATTGGGGCAGATACCAATCAGCCCCAGCATTTT
V: TRBV5-1; J: TRBJ2-7; D: -; size: many; CDR3: CASSLGDWENYEQYF; DNA: TGCGCCAGCAGCTTGGGGGACTGGGAGAACTACGAGCAGTACTTC
V: TRBV29-1; J: TRBJ2-1; D: TRBD1; size: many; CDR3: CSVETSGGLENEQFF; DNA: TGCAGCGTTGAAACGTCAGGGGGCTTGGAAAATGAGCAGTTCTTC
V: TRBV7-6; J: TRBJ2-5; D: -; size: -; CDR3: CASSLNPSIDQETQYF; DNA: TGTGCCAGCAGCTTAAACCCTTCGATAGACCAAGAGACCCAGTACTTC
V: TRBV21-1; J: TRBJ2-2; D: -; size: many; CDR3: CASSKERGGELFF; DNA: TGTGCCAGCAGCAAAGAGAGGGGTGGGGAGCTGTTTTTT
V: TRBV19; J: TRBJ2-7; D: -; size: many; CDR3: CASSLSVVAEQYF; DNA: TGTGCCAGTAGTCTTTCCGTGGTCGCCGAGCAGTACTTC
V: TRBV12-5; J: TRBJ2-5; D: TRBD1; size: many; CDR3: CASGLATGGLETQYF; DNA: TGTGCTAGTGGTTTGGCAACAGGGGGCCTGGAGACCCAGTACTTC
V: TRBV3-1; J: TRBJ2-3; D: TRBD1; size: few; CDR3: CASSLRDRDLTDTQYF; DNA: TGTGCCAGCAGCCTTAGGGACAGGGACTTGACAGATACGCAGTATTTT
V: TRBV6-2/TRBV6-3; J: TRBJ2-5; D: TRBD1; size: many; CDR3: CASSPLGTAQETQYF; DNA: TGTGCCAGCAGCCCACTCGGGACAGCCCAAGAGACCCAGTACTTC
V: TRBV7-9; J: TRBJ1-1; D: -; size: many; CDR3: CASRPASGADTEAFF; DNA: TGTGCCAGCAGACCCGCCTCGGGGGCCGACACTGAAGCTTTCTTT
V: TRBV29-1; J: TRBJ1-1; D: TRBD1; size: many; CDR3: CSVGTGGDSEAFF; DNA: TGCAGCGTGGGCACAGGGGGCGATTCTGAAGCTTTCTTT
V: TRBV11-2; J: TRBJ2-2; D: -; size: -; CDR3: CASSLNEWKHTGELFF; DNA: TGTGCCAGCAGTTTGAACGAATGGAAGCACACCGGGGAGCTGTTTTTT
V: TRBV23-1; J: TRBJ2-1; D: TRBD2; size: -; CDR3: CASSQSVGLAAISSYNEQFF; DNA: TGCGCCAGCAGTCAATCGGTGGGACTAGCGGCAATTAGCTCCTACAATGAGCAGTTCTTC
V: TRBV27; J: TRBJ1-1; D: -; size: many; CDR3: CASGPLGYGTEAFF; DNA: TGTGCCAGCGGGCCCCTAGGTTATGGCACTGAAGCTTTCTTT
V: TRBV21-1; J: TRBJ2-7; D: -; size: many; CDR3: CASSPAGGGPDEQYF; DNA: TGTGCCAGCAGTCCCGCAGGAGGGGGCCCAGACGAGCAGTACTTC
V: TRBV20-1; J: TRBJ2-7; D: TRBD2; size: -; CDR3: CSAPGDGRAYEQYF; DNA: TGCAGTGCCCCAGGAGACGGGAGGGCCTACGAGCAGTACTTC
V: TRBV27; J: TRBJ1-1; D: -; size: few; CDR3: CASSLGGAALGTEAFF; DNA: TGTGCCAGCAGTTTGGGTGGTGCCGCTCTAGGCACTGAAGCTTTCTTT
V: TRBV6-5; J: TRBJ2-2; D: -; size: many; CDR3: CASRPRAGELFF; DNA: TGTGCCAGCAGGCCGAGGGCCGGGGAGCTGTTTTTT
V: TRBV12-3/TRBV12-4; J: TRBJ2-3; D: TRBD2; size: -; CDR3: CASSPGTSGSEVTDTQYF; DNA: TGTGCCAGCAGTCCAGGGACTAGCGGGAGCGAGGTAACAGATACGCAGTATTTT
V: TRBV7-9; J: TRBJ2-3; D: -; size: -; CDR3: CASVWIVTDTQYF; DNA: TGTGCCAGCGTCTGGATCGTTACAGATACGCAGTATTTT
V: TRBV4-2; J: TRBJ2-1; D: -; size: -; CDR3: CASRPEWQIYYNEQFF; DNA: TGTGCCAGCAGACCGGAGTGGCAAATCTATTACAATGAGCAGTTCTTC
V: TRBV7-9; J: TRBJ1-1; D: -; size: many; CDR3: CASSHTTGENTEAFF; DNA: TGTGCCAGCAGCCACACGACAGGCGAGAACACTGAAGCTTTCTTT
V: TRBV29-1; J: TRBJ2-1; D: TRBD1; size: -; CDR3: CSVEDWTRQGGLLNEQFF; DNA: TGCAGCGTTGAAGATTGGACGCGACAGGGGGGACTACTCAATGAGCAGTTCTTC
V: TRBV29-1; J: TRBJ2-1; D: -; size: -; CDR3: CSVITSDHEQFF; DNA: TGCAGCGTTATTACTTCCGATCATGAGCAGTTCTTC
V: TRBV29-1; J: TRBJ2-1; D: -; size: many; CDR3: CSVGVARNEQFF; DNA: TGCAGCGTTGGGGTGGCCCGCAATGAGCAGTTCTTC
V: TRBV5-6; J: TRBJ2-2; D: -; size: few; CDR3: CASSSEGNTGELFF; DNA: TGTGCCAGCAGCTCCGAGGGGAACACCGGGGAGCTGTTTTTT
V: TRBV7-2; J: TRBJ2-2; D: TRBD2; size: few; CDR3: CASSSDGLVPTGELFF; DNA: TGTGCCAGCAGCTCTGACGGACTAGTCCCCACCGGGGAGCTGTTTTTT
V: TRBV27; J: TRBJ2-3; D: TRBD2; size: few; CDR3: CASSLTSARTDTQYF; DNA: TGTGCCAGCAGTTTGACTAGCGCCCGCACAGATACGCAGTATTTT
V: TRBV7-3; J: TRBJ2-1; D: -; size: -; CDR3: CASSLYAQPYNEQFF; DNA: TGTGCCAGCAGCTTATACGCCCAACCCTACAATGAGCAGTTCTTC
V: TRBV28; J: TRBJ2-7; D: -; size: many; CDR3: CASSLIAYEQYF; DNA: TGTGCCAGCAGTTTAATAGCTTACGAGCAGTACTTC
V: TRBV12-3/TRBV12-4; J: TRBJ2-5; D: TRBD1; size: many; CDR3: CASSPTTGLQTQYF; DNA: TGTGCCAGCAGCCCTACGACAGGGCTCCAGACCCAGTACTTC